This TCR beta chain was identified during a study of identical twins (dated by TCRdb to the mid-2010s). General notes on the study: To test whether fetal clonotypes persist, the study used deep sequencing on TCR alpha and beta repertoires from monozygotic twins, unrelated adults of various ages, and cord blood. To rule out contamination, replicate twin experiments were performed at different times with different library preparation protocols.

There are 15 amino acids in the CDR3, from cysteine to phenylalanine inclusive. Only the CDR3 DNA is retained, 45 bases long and in frame from the first base. Per the germline V gene (reference sequence), MNHEY is the CDR1 and SMNVEV is the CDR2. Germline trimming amounts to 4 bases on V and 0 bases on J, with 2 as the count of junction bases outside the gene matches. Points the paper makes about the study in general: Compared with coincidental sharing between unrelated individuals, out-of-frame TCR alpha sequences shared between twins had an excess of sequences with low generation probability. Out-of-frame TCR alpha sharing in monozygotic twins was systematically underestimated by recombination models, whereas sharing between unrelated individuals was in agreement with the recombination models. The excess sharing between twins in beta out-of-frame sequences was weaker because fewer shared sequences reduced the signal-to-noise ratio. Conclusions relied on cross-sectional statistical analysis, since the same donors could not be followed over many years. Zero-insertion analyses could be partly confounded by invariant T cells such as MAIT and iNKT, though diverse VJ usage argued against such confounding for most clonotypes. Fewer insertions were carried by abundant cord blood beta clonotypes; a weaker similar trend was observed in young adult naive repertoires, while no such trend was observed in memory repertoires.

Note on this clonotype: No cognate antigen has been identified for it. No much larger clonotype is one base removed from it; base qualities were not supplied.

Only healthy Caucasian donors were included. Receptor libraries were prepared by 5' RACE. The instrument given in TCRdb is Illumina HiSeq 2000. Template switching introduced a universal primer binding site; the final cDNA contained a unique molecular identifier, enabling accurate counting of TCR cDNA molecules. First-strand cDNA for TCR alpha and beta chains was synthesized from specific primers in the conserved constant-segment region. To control for contamination, every cDNA library was double barcoded, receiving both a SMART-Mk sample barcode and Illumina barcodes. TruSeq adapter sequences and Illumina sample barcodes were added in two successive PCR steps. Sequencing of the TCR alpha and beta cDNA libraries was done on the Illumina HiSeq platform using custom primers. Under the source paper's analysis protocol: Unique molecular identifiers were extracted from raw reads with MiGEC, and CDR3 positions were determined with MiXCR. For each individual, recombination models were inferred using an EM algorithm with the repgenHMM and IGoR tools. Shared clonotype analysis was performed with the tcR package in R, normalizing sharing by the product of cloneset sizes. To study raw recombination free of thymic and clonal selection effects, out-of-frame nonproductive sequences were analyzed. TCRdb redid the processing of the public reads, applying fastp at Q25 and MiXCR, and retained in-frame beta chains. CDR3 protein duplicates are merged, each entry listing the most common genes and DNA. Here the V and J calls rest on TCRdb's processing, not on the authors' analysis. The sample table lists about 1.7 million distinct CDR3 sequences, about 32% of them with a count of one. Clones ranked in the top ten supply 0.25% to 0.3% of the sample.

This TCR came from a newborn girl in good health. Here the chain combines TRBV27 and TRBJ2-5; TRBD2 fits 10 bases in the junction. Input material: cord blood. Here the CDR3 is given as CASSSGLAYQETQYF. DNA sequence: TGTGCCAGCAGTTCGGGACTAGCGTACCAAGAGACCCAGTACTTC.